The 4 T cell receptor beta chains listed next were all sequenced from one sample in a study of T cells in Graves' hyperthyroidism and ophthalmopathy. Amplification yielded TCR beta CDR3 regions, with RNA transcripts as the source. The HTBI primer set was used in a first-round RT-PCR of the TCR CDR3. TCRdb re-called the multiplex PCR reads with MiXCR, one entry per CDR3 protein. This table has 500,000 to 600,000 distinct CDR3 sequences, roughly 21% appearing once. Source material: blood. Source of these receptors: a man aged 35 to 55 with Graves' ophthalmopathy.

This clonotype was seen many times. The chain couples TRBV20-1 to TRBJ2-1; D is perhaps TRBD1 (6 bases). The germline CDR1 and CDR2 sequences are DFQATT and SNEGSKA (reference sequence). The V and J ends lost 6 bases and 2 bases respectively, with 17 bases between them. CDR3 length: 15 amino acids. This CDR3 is CSALGQISPYNEQFF. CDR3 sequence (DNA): TGCAGTGCCTTAGGACAGATTAGCCCCTACAATGAGCAGTTCTTC.

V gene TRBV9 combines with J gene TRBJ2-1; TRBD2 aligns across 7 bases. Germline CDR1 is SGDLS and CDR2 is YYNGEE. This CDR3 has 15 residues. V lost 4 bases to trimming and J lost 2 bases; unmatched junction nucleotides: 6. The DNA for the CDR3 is TGTGCCAGCAGCTCCGGCGGGACTACCTACAATGAGCAGTTCTTC. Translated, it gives CASSSGGTTYNEQFF.

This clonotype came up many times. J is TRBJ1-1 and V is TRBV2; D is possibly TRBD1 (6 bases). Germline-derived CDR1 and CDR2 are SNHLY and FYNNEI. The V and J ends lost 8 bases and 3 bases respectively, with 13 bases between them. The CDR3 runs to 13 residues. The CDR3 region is CASLRGHYTEAFF. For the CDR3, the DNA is TGTGCCAGCCTCCGGGGGCACTACACTGAAGCTTTCTTT.

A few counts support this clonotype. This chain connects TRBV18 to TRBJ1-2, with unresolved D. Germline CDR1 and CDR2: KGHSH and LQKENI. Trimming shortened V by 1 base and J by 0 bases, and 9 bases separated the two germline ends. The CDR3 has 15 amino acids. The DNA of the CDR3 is TGTGCCAGCTCACCACTGGCAGACTCTAACTATGGCTACACCTTC. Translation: CASSPLADSNYGYTF. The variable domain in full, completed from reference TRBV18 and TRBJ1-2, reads NAGVMQNPRHLVRRRGQEARLRCSPMKGHSHVYWYRQLPEEGLKFMVYLQKENIIDESGMPKERFSAEFPKEGPSILRIQQVVRGDSAAYFCASSPLADSNYGYTFGSGTRLTVV.